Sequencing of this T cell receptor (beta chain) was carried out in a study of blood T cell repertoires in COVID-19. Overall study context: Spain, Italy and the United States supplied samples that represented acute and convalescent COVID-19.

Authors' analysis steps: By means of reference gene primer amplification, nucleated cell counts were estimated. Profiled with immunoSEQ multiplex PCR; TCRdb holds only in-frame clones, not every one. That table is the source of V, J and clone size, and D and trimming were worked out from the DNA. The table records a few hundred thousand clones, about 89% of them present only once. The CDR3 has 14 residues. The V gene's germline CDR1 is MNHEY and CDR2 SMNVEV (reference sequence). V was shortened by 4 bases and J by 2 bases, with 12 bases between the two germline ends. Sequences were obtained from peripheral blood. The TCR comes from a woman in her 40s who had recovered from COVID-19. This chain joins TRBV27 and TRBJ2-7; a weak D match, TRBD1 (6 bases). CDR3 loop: CASSSGVQAYEQYF. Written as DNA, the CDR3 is TGTGCCAGCAGTTCAGGGGTACAAGCCTACGAGCAGTACTTC.